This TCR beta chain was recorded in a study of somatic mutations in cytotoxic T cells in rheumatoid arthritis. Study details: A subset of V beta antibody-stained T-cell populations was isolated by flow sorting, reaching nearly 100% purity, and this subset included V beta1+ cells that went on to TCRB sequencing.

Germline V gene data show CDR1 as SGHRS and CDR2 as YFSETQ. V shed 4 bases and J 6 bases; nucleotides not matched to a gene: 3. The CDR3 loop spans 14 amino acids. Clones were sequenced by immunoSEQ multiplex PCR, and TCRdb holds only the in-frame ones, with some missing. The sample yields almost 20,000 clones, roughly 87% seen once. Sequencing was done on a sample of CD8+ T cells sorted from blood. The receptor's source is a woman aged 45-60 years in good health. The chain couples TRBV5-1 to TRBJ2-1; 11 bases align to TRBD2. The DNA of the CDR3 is TGCGCCAGCAGCCCAGGGACTAGCGGCAATGAGCAGTTCTTC. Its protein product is CASSPGTSGNEQFF.